One sample yielded the 29 T cell receptor beta chains listed below, sequenced in a study of T cell repertoires in cytomegalovirus infection. TCRdb recomputed calls from the reads with MiXCR, one row per CDR3 protein. This table has approximately 260,000 distinct CDR3 sequences, 17% appearing once. The sequenced material came from CD8+ T cells from PBMCs. The receptor source for this set is a human donor in good health (CMV status not recorded). Some clones in this sample may be carry-over from other donors' samples.

A remark on this clonotype: A junction end diverges from the germline sequence, so it may reflect a read error. The rearrangement uses TRBV9 and TRBJ2-1; 8 nucleotides agree with TRBD2. The CDR3 has 12 amino acids. The germline gives CDR1 SGDLS, CDR2 YYNGEE. CDR3 sequence (DNA): TGTGCCAGCAGCGTAGTGGCGGGGGGCCCCCTCTTC. Its translation is CASSVVAGGPLF.

This clonotype was counted ten times or more. The chain has TRBV28 and TRBJ2-5; 8 positions agree with TRBD2. The germline V gene encodes CDR1 MDHEN and CDR2 SYDVKM. Trimming cost V 6 bases and J 0 bases; bases outside gene matches: 3. The CDR3 sequence is 14 residues long. DNA for the CDR3: TGTGCCAGCAGCAAACTAGCGGACCAAGAGACCCAGTACTTC. Translated: CASSKLADQETQYF.

The chain carries TRBV4-1 and TRBJ1-5, with TRBD1 matching 11 bases. After removal of 6 bases from V and 8 bases from J, the junction contained 9 bases not matched to a gene. Germline V gene data show CDR1 as MGHRA and CDR2 as YSYEKL. The CDR3 is made up of 15 amino acids. As DNA, the CDR3 is TGCGCCAGCAGTAGGGACAGGGGGGCCGGGGAGCCCCAGCATTTT. This sequence encodes CASSRDRGAGEPQHF.

This clonotype turned up a few times. This chain uses TRBV20-1 with TRBJ2-7; maybe TRBD1 (6 bases). The V gene's germline CDR1 is DFQATT and CDR2 SNEGSKA (reference sequence). The CDR3 has 13 amino acids. V lost 0 bases and J lost 0, with 6 bases in between. DNA for the CDR3: TGCAGTGCTAGAGAAGGGGGCTCCTACGAGCAGTACTTC. The encoded protein is CSAREGGSYEQYF.

V is TRBV6-2 or TRBV6-3 and J is TRBJ2-5; D possibly corresponds to TRBD2 (5 bases). CDR1 is MNHEY and CDR2 is SVGEGT in the germline V gene. The CDR3 is 14 amino acids. V lost 4 bases and J 4 bases, leaving 13 bases between the germline ends. CDR3 amino acids: CASSSGRGRETQYF. Written as DNA, the CDR3 is TGTGCCAGCAGTTCGGGCCGAGGGAGAGAGACCCAGTACTTC.

V is TRBV6-6 and J is TRBJ2-5; 8 bases are shared with TRBD2. The junction had 1 base not matched to a gene; V was cut back by 2 bases and J by 5 bases. CDR3 length: 13 amino acids. CDR1 is MNHNY and CDR2 is SVGAGI in the germline V gene (reference sequence). The CDR3 sequence: CASSYGGGETQYF. In nucleotides, the CDR3 is TGTGCCAGCAGTTACGGCGGGGGGGAGACCCAGTACTTC.

This clonotype was recorded a few times. The CDR3 nucleotides read TGTGCCATTTCTCGACTGACCTATGGCTACACCTTC. Encoded protein: CAISRLTYGYTF. J is TRBJ1-2 and V is TRBV6-1; D is uncertain. The CDR3 spans 12 residues. Trimming took 10 bases from V and 4 from J, leaving 13 bases between them. CDR1 MNHNS and CDR2 SASEGT come from the germline V gene.

This clonotype was seen at least ten times. The chain combines TRBV7-9 with TRBJ1-1, with unresolved D. CDR1 is SEHNR and CDR2 is FQNEAQ in the germline V gene (reference sequence). The CDR3 consists of 12 residues. V was trimmed by 2 bases and J by 7 bases, leaving 8 bases between them. The CDR3 protein is CASSLLAVEAFF. For the CDR3, the DNA is TGTGCCAGCAGCTTATTGGCGGTTGAAGCTTTCTTT.

This clonotype came up many times. The chain recombines TRBV4-1 with TRBJ2-7; possible D gene TRBD2, 6 bases. The CDR3 runs to 18 residues. Germline V gene sequence: CDR1 MGHRA, CDR2 YSYEKL. V was shortened by 0 bases and J by 3 bases, with 21 bases between the two germline ends. The CDR3 loop is CASSQDLVASASDYEQYF. CDR3 coding DNA: TGCGCCAGCAGCCAAGATTTGGTGGCTAGCGCATCGGACTACGAGCAGTACTTC.

V usage is TRBV6-8 and J usage is TRBJ2-7, with D uncertain. The CDR3 runs to 13 residues. Germline CDR1 reads MNHGY; CDR2 reads SAAAGT. V dropped 0 bases and J dropped 1 base, with 4 bases sitting between them. The CDR3 is CASSYSESYEQYF. The CDR3 DNA follows: TGTGCCAGCAGTTACTCTGAATCCTACGAGCAGTACTTC.

This clonotype was picked up many times. This sequence joins TRBV7-8 and TRBJ1-6, with TRBD1 matching 7 bases. The CDR3 has 14 amino acids. Trimming cost V 5 bases and J 15 bases; bases outside gene matches: 13. Germline CDR1 SGHVS, CDR2 FQNEAQ. In DNA, the CDR3 is TGTGCCAGCAGCACCGGACAGGCCAATCCGGGCCTCCACTTT. Encoded protein: CASSTGQANPGLHF.

The chain joins TRBV29-1 to TRBJ2-7, with D possibly TRBD1 on 6 matching bases. In germline, CDR1 is SQVTM, CDR2 ANQGSEA. The V end lost 7 bases, the J end lost 1 base, and 14 bases lay between the germline ends. The CDR3 spans 13 residues. The CDR3 DNA follows: TGCAGCGCACTGACAGGAAAATCCTACGAGCAGTACTTC. This translates into CSALTGKSYEQYF.

The rearrangement joins TRBV20-1 to TRBJ2-7, with D uncertain. V lost 2 bases and J lost 4, with 6 bases in between. CDR3 length equals 11 residues. Germline CDR1 and CDR2: DFQATT and SNEGSKA (reference sequence). CDR3 sequence reads: CSARRRYEQYF. CDR3 coding DNA: TGCAGTGCTAGAAGAAGGTACGAGCAGTACTTC.

This clonotype came up a few times. The rearrangement links TRBV7-9 to TRBJ2-7; the D gene is possibly TRBD1 (6 bases). The length of the CDR3 is 15 residues. The germline gives CDR1 SEHNR, CDR2 FQNEAQ (reference sequence). V was trimmed by 5 bases and J by 2 bases, leaving 16 bases between them. The CDR3 region is CASSPRTARTYEQYF. The CDR3 DNA reads TGTGCCAGCAGCCCGCGGACAGCCCGTACCTACGAGCAGTACTTC.

The chain joins TRBV7-9 to TRBJ2-5, with a weak D call TRBD1 (5 bases). Trimming shortened V by 3 bases and J by 5 bases, and 13 bases separated the two germline ends. CDR1 SEHNR and CDR2 FQNEAQ come from the germline V gene (reference sequence). The CDR3 has 14 residues. The CDR3 nucleotides are TGTGCCAGCAGCTTTTCAGGGTTAGGGGAGACCCAGTACTTC. This codes for CASSFSGLGETQYF.

In regard to this clonotype: This may stem from a read error, because a much larger clone lies one nucleotide away. It is likely a read error, because the conserved phenylalanine at the end of the CDR3 is missing. This chain joins TRBV7-4 and TRBJ2-3; D may correspond to TRBD1 or TRBD2 (6 bases each). Trimming pared 6 bases from V and 3 bases from J, leaving 16 bases between. The CDR3 covers 15 residues. Looked up from germline, CDR1 is SGHVT and CDR2 is SQSDAQ. The CDR3 sequence is CASSPEGVLTDTQYS. The CDR3 DNA follows: TGTGCCAGCAGTCCGGAGGGGGTTTTGACAGATACGCAGTATTCT.

This clonotype was recorded many times. The junction does not match germline at one end; this may be a read error. This chain links TRBV7-2 with TRBJ2-3, with TRBD2 matching 12 bases. Germline V lookup: CDR1 SGHTA, CDR2 FQGNSA. This CDR3 contains 19 residues. The CDR3 region has the DNA TGTGCCAGCAGCCTAGCAGCTAGCGGGGGGGCGACTAGAACAGATACGCAGTATTTT. Translating it yields CASSLAASGGATRTDTQYF.

V and J are TRBV10-3 and TRBJ2-7, with D maybe TRBD1 (6 bases). CDR1 and CDR2 (germline): ENHRY, SYGVKD. This CDR3 spans 14 amino acids. V was cut by 6 bases and J by 2 bases, with 14 bases left in between. CDR3 bases: TGTGCCATCAGCGGACAGACGAGTACCTACGAGCAGTACTTC. It codes for CAISGQTSTYEQYF.

The gene calls are TRBV6-8 and TRBJ1-2, with no clear D. The ends were cut back, 0 bases at V and 0 bases at J, with 8 bases in the middle. This CDR3 region has 15 residues. Germline V gene sequence: CDR1 MNHGY, CDR2 SAAAGT. CDR3 nucleotide sequence: TGTGCCAGCAGTTACTCGGGAAGCACTAACTATGGCTACACCTTC. This encodes CASSYSGSTNYGYTF.

This clonotype appeared a few times. The chain has TRBV5-4 and TRBJ2-1; D is perhaps TRBD1 (5 bases). The CDR3 extends over 14 amino acids. Germline values: CDR1 SGHNT, CDR2 YYREEE (reference sequence). The ends were cut back, 4 bases at V and 0 bases at J, with 8 bases in the middle. The CDR3 here is CASSPDSSYNEQFF. The CDR3 coding sequence is TGTGCCAGCAGCCCTGACAGCTCCTACAATGAGCAGTTCTTC.

V usage is TRBV5-5 and J usage is TRBJ2-1; 11 bases are shared with TRBD2. Losses at the gene ends were 4 bases for V and 9 bases for J; bases not matched to a gene: 6. This CDR3 spans 14 amino acids. CDR1 and CDR2 from the germline V gene are SGHKS and YYEKEE (reference sequence). CDR3 in amino acids: CASSTGLAVPEQFF. CDR3 nucleotide sequence: TGTGCCAGCAGCACGGGACTAGCGGTCCCTGAGCAGTTCTTC.

This clonotype has more than one count but fewer than ten. This chain joins TRBV12-3 or TRBV12-4 and TRBJ2-7, with 9 bases matching TRBD1. Trimming removed 3 bases from V and 2 bases from J; junction bases left unmatched: 8. The CDR3 is made up of 16 amino acids. This chain's CDR3 is CASSFRTGATTYEQYF. The CDR3 region has the DNA TGTGCCAGCAGTTTCCGGACAGGGGCAACAACCTACGAGCAGTACTTC.

This chain connects TRBV6-5 to TRBJ2-2; tentatively, D is TRBD1 (5 bases). V was pared by 5 bases and J by 1 base, with 14 bases between. Germline V gene data show CDR1 as MNHEY and CDR2 as SVGAGI. This CDR3 has 16 amino acids. The CDR3 region is CASSKPETVNTGELFF. For the CDR3, the DNA is TGTGCCAGCAGTAAACCGGAGACAGTGAACACCGGGGAGCTGTTTTTT.

In this sample, this clonotype turned up many times. The V call is TRBV7-9, the J call TRBJ2-7, with D perhaps matching TRBD1 (6 bases). CDR1 and CDR2 (germline): SEHNR, FQNEAQ (reference sequence). The CDR3 sequence is 12 residues long. V lost 5 bases and J 6 bases, leaving 11 bases between the germline ends. CDR3 region: CASSPGTSEQYF. The CDR3 DNA is TGTGCCAGCAGCCCTGGGACAAGCGAGCAGTACTTC.

The J gene is TRBJ2-7, the V gene TRBV5-8; TRBD1 matches at 10 bases. Germline trimming cut 1 base from V and 6 bases from J; bases unmatched to any gene: 4. The CDR3 covers 14 residues. Germline loops: CDR1 SGHTS, CDR2 YDEGEE. In nucleotides, the CDR3 is TGTGCCAGCAGCTTGACGGGACAGGGGTCCGAGCAGTACTTC. This gives the protein CASSLTGQGSEQYF.

Here the CDR3 DNA reads TGTGCCAGCAGCCCTAACAGGGGGGCCAATTCACCCCTCCACTTT. As protein: CASSPNRGANSPLHF. The chain recombines TRBV7-8 with TRBJ1-6, with 8 positions matching TRBD1. V gave up 5 bases and J gave up 7 bases; unmatched junction bases: 7. From germline, CDR1 is SGHVS and CDR2 FQNEAQ. This CDR3 contains 15 residues.

The chain is built from TRBV28 and TRBJ2-3, with a possible D match to TRBD2 (7 bases). The CDR3 sequence is 18 residues long. V was shortened by 3 bases and J by 2 bases, with 21 bases between the two germline ends. Germline loops: CDR1 MDHEN, CDR2 SYDVKM. This CDR3 reads CASSFPAVGGRDTDTQYF. The CDR3 DNA is TGTGCCAGCAGTTTCCCTGCTGTCGGGGGGCGGGACACAGATACGCAGTATTTT.

This clonotype occurred many times. This chain links TRBV6-2 or TRBV6-3 with TRBJ1-5, with TRBD1 matching 7 bases. J gave up 5 bases and V 0 bases, and 4 bases lay outside the gene matches. The germline CDR1 and CDR2 sequences are MNHEY and SVGEGT. This CDR3 is 15 amino acids long. The CDR3 coding sequence is TGTGCCAGCAGTTACTCCCAGGGGGAGGATCAGCCCCAGCATTTT. It yields the protein CASSYSQGEDQPQHF.

The rearrangement joins TRBV29-1 to TRBJ2-3; unclear D gene. This CDR3 region has 12 residues. Trimming took off 6 bases at V and 9 bases at J, with 16 bases between the two ends. Germline V CDR1 and CDR2: SQVTM, ANQGSEA. The CDR3 DNA reads as TGCAGCGTCGCACCGAGGAAGGGAACGCAGTATTTT. Residues: CSVAPRKGTQYF.